These T cell receptor beta chains were read from a single sample in a study of control samples from healthy donors and cancer patients. This table comes from immunoSEQ multiplex PCR, and its TCRdb copy is limited to in-frame clones, with some not included. The table shows about 50,000 clones, with roughly 94% occurring only once. Sequenced input: blood. The source of these receptors is a man in his thirties or forties in good health. Both conserved end residues are part of each CDR3. The D gene is left open where the match is weak. Part of the rows lack a size; the others show once, few, many or a class for expanded clones.

V gene	J gene	clone size	D gene	CDR3 DNA	CDR3 protein
TRBV5-1	TRBJ1-1	once	NA	TGCGCCAGCAGCAAACAGGTCTTGAACACTGAAGCTTTCTTT	CASSKQVLNTEAFF
TRBV28	TRBJ1-2	NA	TRBD1	TGTGCCAGCAGTGAGGGGGCCCCTAACTATGGCTACACCTTC	CASSEGAPNYGYTF
TRBV5-6	TRBJ1-2	NA	NA	TGTGCCAGCAGCCCGACGGAGGGGAGCTATGGCTACACCTTC	CASSPTEGSYGYTF
TRBV6-5	TRBJ1-2	NA	NA	TGTGCCAGCAGTTTTCTATTCGACAAGTCGGCCCATGGCTACACCTTC	CASSFLFDKSAHGYTF
TRBV7-3	TRBJ2-3	NA	TRBD2	TGTGCCAGCAGCTTAAGGAGCGGGGGGGCCGCAGATACGCAGTATTTT	CASSLRSGGAADTQYF
TRBV10-2	TRBJ2-3	NA	TRBD1	TGCGCCAGCAGTCCCGGACAGGGAATATACACAGATACGCAGTATTTT	CASSPGQGIYTDTQYF
TRBV4-2	TRBJ2-5	NA	NA	TGTGCCAGCAGCCAAGGGTCTGGAGGACAAGAGACCCAGTACTTC	CASSQGSGGQETQYF
TRBV3-1/TRBV3-2	TRBJ2-5	NA	TRBD2	TGTGCCAGCAGCCATGCGGGAGGAGAGACCCAGTACTTC	CASSHAGGETQYF
TRBV27	TRBJ2-7	NA	NA	TGTGCCAGCAGTTTATCGGGCAGGTTATACGAGCAGTACTTC	CASSLSGRLYEQYF
TRBV28	TRBJ2-7	NA	NA	TGTGCCAGCAGTTTAACTGCAGGGGCGAAAAACGAGCAGTACTTC	CASSLTAGAKNEQYF
TRBV6-6	TRBJ2-6	NA	NA	TGTGCCAGCAGTAGGGGCGCATCTGGGGCCAACGTCCTGACTTTC	CASSRGASGANVLTF
TRBV14	TRBJ2-5	once	TRBD1	TGTGCCAGCAGCCCCAACAGGGGGAGCGGAGGCCAAGAGACCCAGTACTTC	CASSPNRGSGGQETQYF
TRBV6-5	TRBJ1-4	NA	TRBD1	TGTGCCAGCAGGGACAGGATAGGAGAAAAACTGTTTTTT	CASRDRIGEKLFF
TRBV5-5	TRBJ2-7	NA	NA	TGTGCCAGCAGCTTGGTAGGGGACCCCTACGAGCAGTACTTC	CASSLVGDPYEQYF
TRBV7-6	TRBJ1-1	NA	NA	TGTGCCAGCAGCTTAGGACGGCCCCATACGACTGAAGCTTTCTTT	CASSLGRPHTTEAFF